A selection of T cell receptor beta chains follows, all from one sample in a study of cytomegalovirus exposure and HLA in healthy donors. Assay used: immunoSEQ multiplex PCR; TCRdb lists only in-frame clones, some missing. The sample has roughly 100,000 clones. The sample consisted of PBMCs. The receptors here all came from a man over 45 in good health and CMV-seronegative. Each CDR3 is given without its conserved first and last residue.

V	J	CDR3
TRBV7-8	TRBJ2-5	ASSYGQGRETQY
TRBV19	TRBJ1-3	ASSSARQVGNTIY
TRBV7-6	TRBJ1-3	ASSLATLQGEGNTIY
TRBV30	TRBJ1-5	AWRNRGADQPQH
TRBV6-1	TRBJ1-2	ASSGGTAVNYGYT
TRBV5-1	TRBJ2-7	ASSLTRGGSEQY
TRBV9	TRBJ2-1	ASSDSGAYNEQF
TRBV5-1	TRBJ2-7	ASSGGQGNEQY
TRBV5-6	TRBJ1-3	ASSLVGQSGNTIY
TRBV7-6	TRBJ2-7	ASSRGGAYEQY
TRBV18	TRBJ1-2	ASSVDSQRGYT
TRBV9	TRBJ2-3	ASSGGRLTDTQY
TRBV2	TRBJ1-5	ASSGEEGRSSNQPQH
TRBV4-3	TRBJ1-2	ASSQDPRGHSSYGYT
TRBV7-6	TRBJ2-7	ASSRRETGGPYEQY
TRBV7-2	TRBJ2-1	ASSLGAGGEQF
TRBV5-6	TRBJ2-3	ASPDRPGTTDTQY
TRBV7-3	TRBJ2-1	ASSLLGEGREQF
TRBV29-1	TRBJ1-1	SVEEGGEAF
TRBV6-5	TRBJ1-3	ASTSPGRGNTIY
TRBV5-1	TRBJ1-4	ASREQGSPEGGLF
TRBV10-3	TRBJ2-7	AISPPIAGGPGEQY
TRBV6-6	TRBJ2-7	ASRKDGIGYEQY
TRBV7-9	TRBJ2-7	ASSLVAEQY
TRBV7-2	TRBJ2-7	ASSIRDNYEQY
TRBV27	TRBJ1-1	ASRTGYRNTEAF
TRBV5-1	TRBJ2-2	ASWRAGTGELF
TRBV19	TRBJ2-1	ASSIQATNEQF
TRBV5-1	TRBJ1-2	ASSSTPGGNYGYT
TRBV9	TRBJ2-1	ASSVNRLAGVNEQF
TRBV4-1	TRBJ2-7	ASSQDRVQVQGVYEQY
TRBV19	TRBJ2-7	ASSSGSAAYEQY
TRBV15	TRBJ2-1	ATRRGREGHVNEQF
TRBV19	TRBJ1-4	ASSDSATNEKLF
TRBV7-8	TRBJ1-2	ASSAPARGRWYGYT
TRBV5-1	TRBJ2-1	ASSPASGGLHNEQF
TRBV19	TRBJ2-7	ASSTTGVSYEQY
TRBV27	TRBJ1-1	ASSLLYRVKRGEAF
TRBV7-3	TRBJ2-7	ASSLVGGPVYEQY
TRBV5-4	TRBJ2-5	ATYERDQETQY
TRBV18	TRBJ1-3	ASSRGQGNSGNTIY
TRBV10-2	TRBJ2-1	ASSAGGYYNEQF
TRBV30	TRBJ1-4	APRLEKLF
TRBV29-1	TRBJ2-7	SVDHQSGTGRLAEQY
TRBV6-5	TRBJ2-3	ASSRGSYTDTQY
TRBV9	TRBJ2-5	ASSVQGRQETQY
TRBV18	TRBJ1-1	ASSPGDYGRGTEAF
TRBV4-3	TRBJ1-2	ASSHRRGDGYT
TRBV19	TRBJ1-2	ASTPLQTGNYGYT
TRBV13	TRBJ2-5	ASSSGGRETQY
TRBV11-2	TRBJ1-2	ASTQSQGQIGGYT
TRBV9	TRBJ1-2	ASSRSGGYGYT
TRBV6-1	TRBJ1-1	ASFLLGRNTEAF